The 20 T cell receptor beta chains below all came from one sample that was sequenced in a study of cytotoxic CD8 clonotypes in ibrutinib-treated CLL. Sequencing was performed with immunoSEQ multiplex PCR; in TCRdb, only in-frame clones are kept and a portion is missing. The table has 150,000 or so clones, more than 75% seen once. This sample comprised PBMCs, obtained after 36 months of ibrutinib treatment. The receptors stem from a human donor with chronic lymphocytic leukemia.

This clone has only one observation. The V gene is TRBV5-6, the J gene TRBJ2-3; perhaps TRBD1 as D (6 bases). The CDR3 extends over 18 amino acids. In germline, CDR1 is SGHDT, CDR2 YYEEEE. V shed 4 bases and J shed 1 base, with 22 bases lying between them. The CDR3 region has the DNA TGTGCCAGCAGCGACGCATTGCAGGGGTACCGAGGCACAGATACGCAGTATTTT. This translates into CASSDALQGYRGTDTQYF.

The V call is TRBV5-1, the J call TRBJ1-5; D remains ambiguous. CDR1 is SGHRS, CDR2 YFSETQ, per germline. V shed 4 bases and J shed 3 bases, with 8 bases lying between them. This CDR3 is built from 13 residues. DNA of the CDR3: TGCGCCAGCAGCAAGGGCTCCAATCAGCCCCAGCATTTT. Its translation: CASSKGSNQPQHF. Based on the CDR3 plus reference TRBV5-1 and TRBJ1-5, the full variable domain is KAGVTQTPRYLIKTRGQQVTLSCSPISGHRSVSWYQQTPGQGLQFLFEYFSETQRNKGNFPGRFSGRQFSNSRSEMNVSTLELGDSALYLCASSKGSNQPQHFGDGTRLSIL.

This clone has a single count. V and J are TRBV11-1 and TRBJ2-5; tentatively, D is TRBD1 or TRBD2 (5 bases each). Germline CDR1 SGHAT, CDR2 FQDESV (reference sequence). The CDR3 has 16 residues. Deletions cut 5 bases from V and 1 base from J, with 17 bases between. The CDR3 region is CASSHSGLPPQETQYF. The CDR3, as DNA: TGTGCCAGCAGCCATTCGGGGCTGCCCCCCCAAGAGACCCAGTACTTC.

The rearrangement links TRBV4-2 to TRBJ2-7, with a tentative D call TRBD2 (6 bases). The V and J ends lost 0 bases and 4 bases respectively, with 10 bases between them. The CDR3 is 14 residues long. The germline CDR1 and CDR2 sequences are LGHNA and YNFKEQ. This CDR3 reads CASSQEWREYEQYF. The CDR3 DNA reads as TGTGCCAGCAGCCAAGAGTGGCGGGAATACGAGCAGTACTTC.

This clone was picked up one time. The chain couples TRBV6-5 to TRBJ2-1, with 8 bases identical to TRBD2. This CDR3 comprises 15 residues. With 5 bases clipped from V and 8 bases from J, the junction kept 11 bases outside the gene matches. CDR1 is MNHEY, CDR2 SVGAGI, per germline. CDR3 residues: CASSPAGVGFDEQFF. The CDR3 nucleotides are TGTGCCAGCAGTCCAGCGGGAGTGGGTTTTGATGAGCAGTTCTTC.

The CDR3 loop is CASSEGAGGVYEQYF. In DNA form, the CDR3 reads TGTGCCAGCAGTGAAGGGGCAGGGGGTGTGTACGAGCAGTACTTC. This chain joins TRBV6-1 and TRBJ2-7; 7 positions agree with TRBD1. J lost 4 bases, V lost 1 base, and 7 bases had no gene match. The CDR3 covers 15 residues. Germline CDR1 reads MNHNS; CDR2 reads SASEGT.

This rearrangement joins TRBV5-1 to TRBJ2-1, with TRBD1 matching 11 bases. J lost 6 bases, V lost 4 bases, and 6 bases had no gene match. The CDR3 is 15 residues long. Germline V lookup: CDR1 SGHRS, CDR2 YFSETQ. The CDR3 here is CASSHGQGASNEQFF. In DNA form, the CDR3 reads TGCGCCAGCAGCCACGGACAGGGGGCGAGCAATGAGCAGTTCTTC.

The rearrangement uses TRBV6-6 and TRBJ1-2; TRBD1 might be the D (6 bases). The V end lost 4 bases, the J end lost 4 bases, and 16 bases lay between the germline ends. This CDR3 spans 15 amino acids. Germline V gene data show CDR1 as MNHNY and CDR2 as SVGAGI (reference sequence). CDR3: CASSFEGGSFYGYTF. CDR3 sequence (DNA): TGTGCCAGCAGTTTTGAAGGGGGATCCTTCTATGGCTACACCTTC.

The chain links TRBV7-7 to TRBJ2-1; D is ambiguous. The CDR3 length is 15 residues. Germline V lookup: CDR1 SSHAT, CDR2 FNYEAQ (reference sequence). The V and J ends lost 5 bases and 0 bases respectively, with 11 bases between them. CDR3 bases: TGTGCCAGCAGCCGGACCGCCAACTCCTACAATGAGCAGTTCTTC. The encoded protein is CASSRTANSYNEQFF.

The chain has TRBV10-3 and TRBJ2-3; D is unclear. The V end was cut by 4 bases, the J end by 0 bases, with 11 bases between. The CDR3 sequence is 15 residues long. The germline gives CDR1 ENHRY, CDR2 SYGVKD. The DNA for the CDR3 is TGTGCCATCAGTGGCTCAAGGATTAGCACAGATACGCAGTATTTT. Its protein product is CAISGSRISTDTQYF.

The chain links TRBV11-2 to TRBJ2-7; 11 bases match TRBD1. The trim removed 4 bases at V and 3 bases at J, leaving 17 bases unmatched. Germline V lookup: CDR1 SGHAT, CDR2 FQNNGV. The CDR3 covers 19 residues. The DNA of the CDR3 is TGTGCCAGCAGCTGGACAGGGGGCGTTTCCTTATCCGACTTCTACGAGCAGTACTTC. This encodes CASSWTGGVSLSDFYEQYF.

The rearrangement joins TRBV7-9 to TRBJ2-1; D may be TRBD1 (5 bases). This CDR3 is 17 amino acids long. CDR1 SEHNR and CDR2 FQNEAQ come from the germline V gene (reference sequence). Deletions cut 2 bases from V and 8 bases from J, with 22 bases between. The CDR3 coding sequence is TGTGCCAGCAGCTTATCTGATCTGGTTAGGGGAACGGATGAGCAGTTCTTC. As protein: CASSLSDLVRGTDEQFF.

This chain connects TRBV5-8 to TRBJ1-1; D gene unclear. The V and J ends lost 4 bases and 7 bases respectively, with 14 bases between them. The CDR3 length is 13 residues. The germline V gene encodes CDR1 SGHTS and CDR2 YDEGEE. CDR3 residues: CASSRWSAVEAFF. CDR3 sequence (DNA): TGTGCCAGCAGCCGCTGGAGTGCCGTTGAAGCTTTCTTT.

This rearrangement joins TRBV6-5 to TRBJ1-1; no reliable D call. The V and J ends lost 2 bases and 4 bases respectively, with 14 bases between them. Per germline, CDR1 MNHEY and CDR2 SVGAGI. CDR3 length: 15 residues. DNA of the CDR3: TGTGCCAGCAGTTACGCGAGGCGACCGAGCACTGAAGCTTTCTTT. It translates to CASSYARRPSTEAFF.

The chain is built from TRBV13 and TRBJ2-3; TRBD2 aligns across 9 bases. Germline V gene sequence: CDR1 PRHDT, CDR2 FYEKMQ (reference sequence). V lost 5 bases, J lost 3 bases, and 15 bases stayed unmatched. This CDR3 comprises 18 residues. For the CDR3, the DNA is TGTGCCAGCAGCCACTCTTCTCGGCTAGCGGGAATTACAGATACGCAGTATTTT. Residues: CASSHSSRLAGITDTQYF.

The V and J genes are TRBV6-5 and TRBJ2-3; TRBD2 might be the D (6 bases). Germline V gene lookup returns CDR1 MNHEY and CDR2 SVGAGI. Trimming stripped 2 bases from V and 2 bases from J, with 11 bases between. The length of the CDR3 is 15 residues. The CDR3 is CASSYGGVSTDTQYF. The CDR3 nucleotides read TGTGCCAGCAGTTACGGAGGGGTCTCCACAGATACGCAGTATTTT.

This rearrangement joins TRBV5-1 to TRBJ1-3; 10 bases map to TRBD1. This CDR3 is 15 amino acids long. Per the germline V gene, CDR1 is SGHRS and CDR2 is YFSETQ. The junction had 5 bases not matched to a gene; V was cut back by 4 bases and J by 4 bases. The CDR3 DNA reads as TGCGCCAGCAGCCATGGACAGGGGGGAGGAAACACCATATATTTT. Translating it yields CASSHGQGGGNTIYF.

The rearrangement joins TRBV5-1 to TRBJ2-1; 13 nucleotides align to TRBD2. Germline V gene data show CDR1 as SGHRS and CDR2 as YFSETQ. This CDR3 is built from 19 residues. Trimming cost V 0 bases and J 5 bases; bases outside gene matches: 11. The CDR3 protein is CASSLGPIGLAGVNNEQFF. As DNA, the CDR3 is TGCGCCAGCAGCTTGGGCCCCATTGGACTAGCGGGAGTAAACAATGAGCAGTTCTTC. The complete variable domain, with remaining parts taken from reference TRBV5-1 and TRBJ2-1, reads KAGVTQTPRYLIKTRGQQVTLSCSPISGHRSVSWYQQTPGQGLQFLFEYFSETQRNKGNFPGRFSGRQFSNSRSEMNVSTLELGDSALYLCASSLGPIGLAGVNNEQFFGPGTRLTVL.

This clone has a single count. The CDR3 loop reads CSVKRGVATNEKLFF. CDR3 nucleotides: TGCAGCGTTAAACGTGGGGTCGCAACTAATGAAAAACTGTTTTTT. This chain connects TRBV29-1 to TRBJ1-4; D uncertain. The V end lost 5 bases, the J end lost 0 bases, and 13 bases lay between the germline ends. Germline CDR1 is SQVTM and CDR2 is ANQGSEA. The CDR3 has 15 amino acids.

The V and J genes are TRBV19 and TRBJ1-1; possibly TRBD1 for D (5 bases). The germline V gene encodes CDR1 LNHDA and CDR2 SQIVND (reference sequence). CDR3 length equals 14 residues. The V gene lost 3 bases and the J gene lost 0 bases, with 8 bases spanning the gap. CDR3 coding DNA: TGTGCCAGTAGTATGGGACCCATGAACACTGAAGCTTTCTTT. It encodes CASSMGPMNTEAFF.